The 21 T cell receptor beta chains presented below share a single source sample, sequenced in a study of shared clonotypes between healthy human individuals. Measured with immunoSEQ multiplex PCR; TCRdb has only the in-frame clones, and not every one. This repertoire shows over a million clones, 70% to 80% found once; its top ten account for over 1.3%. The sequencing sample was made of memory CD4+ T cells sorted from blood. Subset denoted: CD45RA-negative fraction. The receptors derive from a man in his late teens or twenties in good health.

As to this clone: This clone may be a read error of a much larger clone one base away. This chain connects TRBV7-9 to TRBJ2-5; D not certain. The CDR3 is 11 residues long. In germline, CDR1 is SEHNR, CDR2 FQNEAQ (reference sequence). The CDR3 DNA follows: TGTGCCAGCGGCTTCCAAGAGACCCAGTACTTC. Amino acids: CASGFQETQYF.

V is TRBV30 and J is TRBJ1-6; 9 nucleotides line up with TRBD1. V was clipped by 8 bases and J by 7 bases; unmatched bases: 12. This CDR3 region has 15 residues. The germline V gene has CDR1 GTSNPN and CDR2 SVGIG (reference sequence). The CDR3 DNA follows: TGTGCCCTGGAACGAACCGGGACAGGGAATTCACCCCTCCACTTT. This codes for CALERTGTGNSPLHF.

The chain couples TRBV6-1 to TRBJ2-7; D gene unclear. The CDR3 loop spans 12 amino acids. Trimming cost V 7 bases and J 2 bases, with 9 bases left between them. Germline CDR1 is MNHNS and CDR2 is SASEGT. This chain's CDR3 is CASTTLAYEQYF. The CDR3 nucleotides read TGTGCCAGCACGACCCTCGCCTACGAGCAGTACTTC.

The gene calls are TRBV29-1 and TRBJ2-3; D is ambiguous. CDR1 is SQVTM and CDR2 is ANQGSEA in the germline V gene. Between the trimmed V and J ends, which lost 5 bases and 1 base, there was a span of 10 bases. The CDR3 totals 13 residues. CDR3 nucleotides: TGCAGCGTTTCCCTAACTGGCACAGATACGCAGTATTTT. The encoded protein is CSVSLTGTDTQYF.

The chain combines TRBV6-6 with TRBJ2-5; TRBD1 is a possible D gene (6 bases). Trimming shortened V by 6 bases and J by 4 bases, and 18 bases separated the two germline ends. The CDR3 is 15 residues long. The V gene's germline CDR1 is MNHNY and CDR2 SVGAGI (reference sequence). The DNA of the CDR3 is TGTGCCAGCAGCCCCGCCCAGGGGCCGGGAGAGACCCAGTACTTC. Translating gives CASSPAQGPGETQYF.

The chain couples TRBV7-9 to TRBJ2-5; TRBD1 matches 8 bases. The trim removed 3 bases at V and 5 bases at J, leaving 5 bases unmatched. The CDR3 is made up of 14 amino acids. Germline-derived CDR1 and CDR2 are SEHNR and FQNEAQ (reference sequence). The CDR3 loop reads CASSLAGGMETQYF. The CDR3, as DNA: TGTGCCAGCAGCTTGGCAGGGGGCATGGAGACCCAGTACTTC.

The chain couples TRBV6-1 to TRBJ2-3; TRBD2 matches 7 bases. CDR3 length equals 16 residues. The ends lost 3 bases at V and 5 bases at J; junction bases unmatched: 11. From germline, CDR1 is MNHNS and CDR2 SASEGT. The CDR3 nucleotides read TGTGCCAGCAGTGACGGTGTGGGGGGGTTTGGAGATACGCAGTATTTT. This codes for CASSDGVGGFGDTQYF.

This clone was seen once. The chain carries TRBV27 and TRBJ2-5; TRBD2 agrees at 9 bases. In germline, CDR1 is MNHEY, CDR2 SMNVEV (reference sequence). The CDR3 sequence is 15 residues long. With V trimmed by 2 bases and J by 5 bases, 6 bases remained unmatched. In DNA form, the CDR3 reads TGTGCCAGCAGTTTAGGCGGGAGGGCGTGGGAGACCCAGTACTTC. Translation: CASSLGGRAWETQYF.

The genes are TRBV9 and TRBJ2-3; 13 bases match TRBD2. The CDR3 contains 19 residues. The germline V gene has CDR1 SGDLS and CDR2 YYNGEE. V shed 4 bases, J shed 2 bases, and the junction held 13 bases outside the gene matches. CDR3 coding DNA: TGTGCCAGCAGCCCCTCACGGACTAGCGGGGGATTCAACACAGATACGCAGTATTTT. Its translation is CASSPSRTSGGFNTDTQYF.

The chain has TRBV5-1 and TRBJ2-5; D is ambiguous. The germline V gene has CDR1 SGHRS and CDR2 YFSETQ. The CDR3 totals 12 residues. With 0 bases removed from V and 5 bases from J, the gap between germline ends came to 5 bases. CDR3 nucleotide sequence: TGCGCCAGCAGCTTGGGCCTTGAGACCCAGTACTTC. Its protein is CASSLGLETQYF.

The V and J genes are TRBV2 and TRBJ1-1, with D perhaps TRBD1 (5 bases). The CDR3 spans 14 residues. Per the germline V gene, CDR1 is SNHLY and CDR2 is FYNNEI. V was shortened by 4 bases and J by 1 base, with 10 bases between the two germline ends. CDR3 DNA: TGTGCCAGCAGTGTGGGACTGACGAACACTGAAGCTTTCTTT. This encodes CASSVGLTNTEAFF. Complete variable domain (other parts from reference TRBV2 and TRBJ1-1): EPEVTQTPSHQVTQMGQEVILRCVPISNHLYFYWYRQILGQKVEFLVSFYNNEISEKSEIFDDQFSVERPDGSNFTLKIRSTKLEDSAMYFCASSVGLTNTEAFFGQGTRLTVV.

This clone was counted once. The rearrangement joins TRBV2 to TRBJ2-4; TRBD2 aligns across 10 bases. From germline, CDR1 is SNHLY and CDR2 FYNNEI. V shed 3 bases and J 8 bases; nucleotides not matched to a gene: 10. This CDR3 contains 16 residues. The CDR3 region has the DNA TGTGCCAGCAGTGATGGCCTAGCGGGAGTTGGGGACATTCAGTACTTC. Protein sequence: CASSDGLAGVGDIQYF.

The chain links TRBV5-1 to TRBJ2-5; 16 bases are shared with TRBD2. CDR1 is SGHRS and CDR2 is YFSETQ in the germline V gene. CDR3 size: 18 residues. Germline trimming cut 3 bases from V and 4 bases from J; bases unmatched to any gene: 9. CDR3 DNA sequence: TGCGCCAGCAGCTGGGGACTAGCGGGAGGGCGTTTTGGAGAGACCCAGTACTTC. Its translation is CASSWGLAGGRFGETQYF.

The V call is TRBV2, the J call TRBJ2-2; D ambiguous. Germline V gene lookup returns CDR1 SNHLY and CDR2 FYNNEI. The CDR3 extends over 14 amino acids. The ends were cut back, 4 bases at V and 6 bases at J, with 12 bases in the middle. In DNA form, the CDR3 reads TGTGCCAGCAGTGTGGAGCAGAAGGCCGGGGAGCTGTTTTTT. Translating it yields CASSVEQKAGELFF.

The CDR3 reads CASSWAELAGSWRSYEQYF. The CDR3 bases are TGTGCCAGCAGTTGGGCTGAACTAGCGGGGAGCTGGAGATCCTACGAGCAGTACTTC. The chain joins TRBV28 to TRBJ2-7; 10 nucleotides line up with TRBD2. Germline V gives CDR1 MDHEN, CDR2 SYDVKM. After removal of 4 bases from V and 1 base from J, the junction contained 16 bases not matched to a gene. This CDR3 is 19 amino acids long.

This clone has a handful of counts. The chain uses TRBV2 and TRBJ1-1; D ambiguous. The CDR3 sequence is 13 residues long. Trimming pared 7 bases from V and 7 bases from J, leaving 16 bases between. CDR1 and CDR2 (germline): SNHLY, FYNNEI. In DNA form, the CDR3 reads TGTGCCAGCACTCTTCTTAGGGAGGGTGAAGCTTTCTTT. Protein: CASTLLREGEAFF.

The V gene is TRBV6-1, the J gene TRBJ2-3, with a weak D call TRBD2 (6 bases). The V end was cut by 7 bases, the J end by 2 bases, with 13 bases between. Germline CDR1 MNHNS, CDR2 SASEGT. CDR3 length: 14 amino acids. CDR3 sequence: CASIPGRITDTQYF. CDR3 in DNA: TGTGCCAGCATACCAGGGAGGATCACAGATACGCAGTATTTT.

The chain carries TRBV30 and TRBJ2-5; D not certain. This CDR3 comprises 14 residues. The germline V and J ends were trimmed by 2 bases and 5 bases, with 15 bases remaining between them. Germline CDR1 is GTSNPN and CDR2 is SVGIG (reference sequence). The CDR3: CAWSLAGMFETQYF. The CDR3 DNA reads as TGTGCCTGGAGTTTGGCCGGTATGTTCGAGACCCAGTACTTC. Together with reference TRBV30 and TRBJ2-5, the CDR3 gives the full variable domain: SQTIHQWPATLVQPVGSPLSLECTVEGTSNPNLYWYRQAAGRGLQLLFYSVGIGQISSEVPQNLSASRPQDRQFILSSKKLLLSDSGFYLCAWSLAGMFETQYFGPGTRLLVL.

The chain has TRBV4-1 and TRBJ1-3; 10 bases are shared with TRBD1. Per the germline V gene, CDR1 is MGHRA and CDR2 is YSYEKL. V lost 0 bases, J lost 0 bases, and 8 bases stayed unmatched. The CDR3 sequence is 19 residues long. The DNA of the CDR3 is TGCGCCAGCAGCCAAGAGCCTGACAGGGGGCCCTACTCTGGAAACACCATATATTTT. Residues: CASSQEPDRGPYSGNTIYF.

Points on this clone: This sample includes further DNA sequences coding for the same CDR3. The chain combines TRBV5-1 with TRBJ2-7; 12 bases agree with TRBD2. Trimming took 2 bases from V and 2 from J; bases not matched to a gene: 2. This CDR3 spans 15 amino acids. The germline V gene has CDR1 SGHRS and CDR2 YFSETQ. CDR3 bases: TGCGCCAGCAGCTTACGACTAGCGGGGGCCTACGAGCAGTACTTC. Translating it yields CASSLRLAGAYEQYF.

J is TRBJ2-1 and V is TRBV9, with D possibly being TRBD1 (6 bases). The V gene's germline CDR1 is SGDLS and CDR2 YYNGEE. This CDR3 is built from 15 residues. V lost 4 bases and J 9 bases, leaving 20 bases between the germline ends. Here the CDR3 reads CASSTLNDRKGEQFF. The CDR3 coding sequence is TGTGCCAGCAGCACCCTCAATGACAGGAAAGGTGAGCAGTTCTTC.